The source of this T cell receptor beta chain is a study of blood T cell repertoires in COVID-19. Sequencing was performed with immunoSEQ multiplex PCR; in TCRdb, only in-frame clones are kept and a portion is missing. The sample consists of 150,000 to 200,000 clones, roughly 80% of them appearing once. The V end was cut by 2 bases, the J end by 8 bases, with 4 bases between. This CDR3 region has 10 residues. Per germline, CDR1 DFQATT and CDR2 SNEGSKA (reference sequence). The sequence was obtained from a man aged 45-60 years who had recovered from COVID-19. Sample: PBMCs or T cells enriched from blood (not recorded which). The V call is TRBV20-1, the J call TRBJ2-1; D not resolved. CDR3 bases: TGCAGTGCTAGATCGGATGAGCAGTTCTTC. This gives the protein CSARSDEQFF.